Here is one T cell receptor beta chain with its context. This specimen comes from a study of cytomegalovirus exposure and HLA in healthy donors. Primers included in the PCR were 60 Vbeta and 13 Jbeta primers. Profiling relied on immunoSEQ multiplex PCR, and the TCRdb table lists in-frame clones only, not all of them. This table holds about 200,000 clones, 70% to 80% found once. V was clipped by 9 bases and J by 4 bases; unmatched bases: 7. Germline loops: CDR1 SGHNT, CDR2 YYREEE (reference sequence). This CDR3 has 14 residues. This receptor was identified in a male donor in good health and CMV-seropositive. The sample consisted of PBMCs. The gene calls are TRBV5-4 and TRBJ1-5, with 10 bases aligning to TRBD1. Here the CDR3 reads CATSPGQGNQPQHF. The CDR3 DNA follows: TGTGCCACCTCACCGGGACAGGGGAATCAGCCCCAGCATTTT.